This entry lists 14 T cell receptor beta chains sequenced from one sample in a study of cytomegalovirus exposure and HLA in healthy donors. This PCR relied on a set of 60 Vbeta primers and 13 Jbeta primers. Profiling relied on immunoSEQ multiplex PCR, and the TCRdb table lists in-frame clones only, not all of them. The table includes about 110,000 clones, about 80% detected once. The source material was PBMCs. Receptors were obtained from a woman between 45 and 60 years old in good health and CMV-seropositive.

This clone was counted between two and nine times. Other DNA sequences from this sample encode an identical CDR3 as well. This sequence joins TRBV6-5 and TRBJ2-7; D possibly corresponds to TRBD1 (6 bases). The CDR3 consists of 12 residues. CDR1 and CDR2 from the germline V gene are MNHEY and SVGAGI. In DNA form, the CDR3 reads TGTGCGTCGGGCAGGGGTACCTACGAGCAGTACTTC. Amino acid sequence: CASGRGTYEQYF.

This rearrangement joins TRBV6-5 to TRBJ2-2; D is uncertain. Trimming stripped 6 bases from V and 6 bases from J, with 5 bases between. There are 11 residues in the CDR3. Germline CDR1 reads MNHEY; CDR2 reads SVGAGI. CDR3 region: CASSTAGELFF. CDR3 in DNA: TGTGCCAGCAGCACAGCCGGGGAGCTGTTTTTT.

This chain uses TRBV7-6 with TRBJ2-1, with 14 bases fitting TRBD2. The CDR3 totals 17 residues. The germline V gene has CDR1 SGHVS and CDR2 FNYEAQ. V was clipped by 5 bases and J by 6 bases; unmatched bases: 9. In nucleotides, the CDR3 is TGTGCCAGCAGCCCTCCAGGACTAGCGGGAGGAGGCAATGAGCAGTTCTTC. The encoded protein is CASSPPGLAGGGNEQFF.

The chain has TRBV7-2 and TRBJ2-1, with TRBD2 matching over 8 bases. The CDR3 has 14 residues. Germline V gives CDR1 SGHTA, CDR2 FQGNSA. Trimming at V came to 4 bases and at J to 4 bases, leaving 3 bases not matched to a gene. CDR3 protein: CASSSLAAYNEQFF. DNA for the CDR3: TGTGCCAGCAGCTCACTAGCGGCATACAATGAGCAGTTCTTC.

The chain has TRBV27 and TRBJ1-5; TRBD1 matches at 7 bases. Trimming took 5 bases from V and 2 from J; bases not matched to a gene: 6. Germline V gene lookup returns CDR1 MNHEY and CDR2 SMNVEV (reference sequence). This CDR3 contains 15 residues. The chain's CDR3 is CASSADRVGNQPQHF. The CDR3 DNA follows: TGTGCCAGCAGTGCTGACAGGGTAGGCAATCAGCCCCAGCATTTT.

J is TRBJ2-7 and V is TRBV21-1; the table's D call of TRBD1 was not tested on the DNA. TRBV21-1 is marked as a pseudogene. This CDR3 is 14 amino acids long. The CDR3 coding sequence is TGTGCCAGCAGCAAAATGGCCAGGCTCCACGAGCAGTACTTC. Protein product: CASSKMARLHEQYF.

This chain uses TRBV29-1 with TRBJ2-5, with a tentative D call TRBD1 (6 bases). CDR1 and CDR2 (germline): SQVTM, ANQGSEA. The germline V and J ends were trimmed by 4 bases and 5 bases, with 23 bases remaining between them. There are 16 residues in the CDR3. The CDR3 is CSVALGDKAFYETQYF. The CDR3 DNA reads as TGCAGCGTTGCATTGGGGGACAAGGCCTTTTACGAGACCCAGTACTTC.

The V gene is TRBV9, the J gene TRBJ2-1; 12 bases match TRBD2. The CDR3 totals 18 residues. Losses at the gene ends were 0 bases for V and 0 bases for J; bases not matched to a gene: 4. Germline-derived CDR1 and CDR2 are SGDLS and YYNGEE. The CDR3: CASSVEGGLAGSYNEQFF. The CDR3 DNA is TGTGCCAGCAGCGTAGAGGGGGGACTAGCGGGCTCCTACAATGAGCAGTTCTTC. Combining the CDR3 with reference TRBV9 and TRBJ2-1 gives the whole variable domain DSGVTQTPKHLITATGQRVTLRCSPRSGDLSVYWYQQSLDQGLQFLIQYYNGEERAKGNILERFSAQQFPDLHSELNLSSLELGDSALYFCASSVEGGLAGSYNEQFFGPGTRLTVL.

This rearrangement joins TRBV7-2 to TRBJ2-5, with TRBD2 matching over 10 bases. The end of the DNA fits TRBJ2-7 better, so the J call may be wrong. This CDR3 is built from 15 residues. CDR1 and CDR2 (germline): SGHTA, FQGNSA. CDR3 coding DNA: TGTGCCAGCAGCTTATCACTAGCGGGGAACTACGAGCAGTACTTC. Translating gives CASSLSLAGNYEQYF.

This clone was picked up one time. The V and J genes are TRBV6-5 and TRBJ1-2, with D hard to call. The CDR3 sequence is 14 residues long. From germline, CDR1 is MNHEY and CDR2 SVGAGI. The ends were cut back, 6 bases at V and 3 bases at J, with 14 bases in the middle. The DNA of the CDR3 is TGTGCCAGCAGAGGAGGGAGCGGCGACTATGGCTACACCTTC. This translates into CASRGGSGDYGYTF.

The chain couples TRBV9 to TRBJ2-5; TRBD2 is a possible D gene (5 bases). The CDR3 runs 13 residues. The V and J ends lost 0 bases and 7 bases respectively, with 10 bases between them. In germline, CDR1 is SGDLS, CDR2 YYNGEE. As DNA, the CDR3 is TGTGCCAGCAGCGTAGGAGGGTTGGGGACCCAGTACTTC. As protein: CASSVGGLGTQYF.

The chain combines TRBV11-2 with TRBJ1-6; a weak D match, TRBD1 (5 bases). The V gene's germline CDR1 is SGHAT and CDR2 FQNNGV. CDR3 length: 15 residues. V lost 4 bases to trimming and J lost 9 bases, with 16 bases between them. The CDR3: CASSSFGRGGSPLHF. CDR3 bases: TGTGCCAGCAGCTCCTTTGGGCGGGGCGGTTCACCCCTCCACTTT.

This clone was seen a handful of times. The V and J genes are TRBV5-4 and TRBJ2-3; 8 bases line up with TRBD1. The ends lost 7 bases at V and 5 bases at J; junction bases unmatched: 6. The CDR3 loop spans 13 amino acids. The germline V gene has CDR1 SGHNT and CDR2 YYREEE (reference sequence). CDR3 DNA sequence: TGTGCCAGCTTTTTACAGGGGGGAGATACGCAGTATTTT. Its translation: CASFLQGGDTQYF. Full variable domain (remainder filled in from reference TRBV5-4 and TRBJ2-3): ETGVTQSPTHLIKTRGQQVTLRCSSQSGHNTVSWYQQALGQGPQFIFQYYREEENGRGNFPPRFSGLQFPNYSSELNVNALELDDSALYLCASFLQGGDTQYFGPGTRLTVL.

V is TRBV7-3 and J is TRBJ2-5, with a possible D match to TRBD2 (5 bases). Per the germline V gene, CDR1 is SGHTA and CDR2 is FQGTGA. V lost 0 bases to trimming and J lost 5 bases, with 13 bases between them. The CDR3 totals 15 residues. The CDR3 sequence is CASSLTGILGETQYF. CDR3 DNA: TGTGCCAGCAGCTTAACCGGGATCCTAGGGGAGACCCAGTACTTC.